What follows describes a single T cell receptor beta chain. Antigen unknown. V lost 2 bases and J 3 bases, leaving 5 bases between the germline ends. The germline V gene encodes CDR1 SQVTM and CDR2 ANQGSEA. This CDR3 comprises 11 residues. This sample was taken from a study of cytomegalovirus exposure and HLA in healthy donors. The study, taken as a whole, reports: Rarity marked most TCR sequences, yet some public TCRs occurred in many donors. The study flagged around 160 TCR beta chains as cytomegalovirus-associated. Reportedly, cytomegalovirus status was diagnosed with high sensitivity and specificity.

The PCR employed 60 Vbeta primers together with 13 Jbeta primers. Assay: immunoSEQ multiplex PCR; the TCRdb copy retains only in-frame clones and omits some. The top ten hold 1% to 1.5% of the sample, which has around 200,000 clones, around 84% seen once. The chain carries TRBV29-1 and TRBJ2-7; weak D call: TRBD1 (5 bases). This receptor was obtained from a girl aged 2 to 10 in good health and CMV-seropositive. Sequencing input: PBMCs. The CDR3 loop is CSVEQGYEQYF. As DNA, the CDR3 is TGCAGCGTTGAACAGGGCTACGAGCAGTACTTC.